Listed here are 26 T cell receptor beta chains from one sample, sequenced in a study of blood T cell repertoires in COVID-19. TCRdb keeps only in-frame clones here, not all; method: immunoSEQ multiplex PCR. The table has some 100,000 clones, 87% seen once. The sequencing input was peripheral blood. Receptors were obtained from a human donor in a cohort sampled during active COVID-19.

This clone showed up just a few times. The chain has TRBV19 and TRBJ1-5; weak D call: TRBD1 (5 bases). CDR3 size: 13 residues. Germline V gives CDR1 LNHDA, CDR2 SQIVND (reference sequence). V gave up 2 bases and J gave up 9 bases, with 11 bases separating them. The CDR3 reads CASSIPRGGPQHF. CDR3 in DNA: TGTGCCAGTAGTATACCCCGCGGGGGGCCCCAGCATTTT. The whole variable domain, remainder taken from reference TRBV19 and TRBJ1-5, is DGGITQSPKYLFRKEGQNVTLSCEQNLNHDAMYWYRQDPGQGLRLIYYSQIVNDFQKGDIAEGYSVSREKKESFPLTVTSAQKNPTAFYLCASSIPRGGPQHFGDGTRLSIL.

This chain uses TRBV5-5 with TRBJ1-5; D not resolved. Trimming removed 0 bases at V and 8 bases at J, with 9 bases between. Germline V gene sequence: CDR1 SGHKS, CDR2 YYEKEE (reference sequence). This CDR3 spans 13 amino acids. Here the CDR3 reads CASSLVLSEPQHF. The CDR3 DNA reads TGTGCCAGCAGCTTGGTTTTGAGTGAGCCCCAGCATTTT. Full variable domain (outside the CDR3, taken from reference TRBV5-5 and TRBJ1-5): DAGVTQSPTHLIKTRGQQVTLRCSPISGHKSVSWYQQVLGQGPQFIFQYYEKEERGRGNFPDRFSARQFPNYSSELNVNALLLGDSALYLCASSLVLSEPQHFGDGTRLSIL.

CDR3 nucleotides: TGTGCCAGCAGTTTGCCGGGGTCCCCCGGGGAGCTGTTTTTT. Amino acids: CASSLPGSPGELFF. The chain employs TRBV28 and TRBJ2-2; TRBD2 is a possible D gene (5 bases). The CDR3 is made up of 14 amino acids. V shed 3 bases and J shed 6 bases, with 11 bases lying between them. CDR1 is MDHEN, CDR2 SYDVKM, per germline.

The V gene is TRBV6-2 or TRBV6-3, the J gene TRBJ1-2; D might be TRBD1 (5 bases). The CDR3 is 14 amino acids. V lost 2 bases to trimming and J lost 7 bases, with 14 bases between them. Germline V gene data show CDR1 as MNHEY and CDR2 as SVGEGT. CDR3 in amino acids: CASSYPREVRGYTF. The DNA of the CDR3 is TGTGCCAGCAGTTACCCCAGGGAGGTCCGTGGCTACACCTTC.

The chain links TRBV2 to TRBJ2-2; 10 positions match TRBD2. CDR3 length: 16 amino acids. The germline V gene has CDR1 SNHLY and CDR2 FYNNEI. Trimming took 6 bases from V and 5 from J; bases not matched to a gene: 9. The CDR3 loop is CASSPASGGETGELFF. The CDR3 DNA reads TGTGCCAGCAGCCCCGCTAGCGGGGGAGAGACCGGGGAGCTGTTTTTT.

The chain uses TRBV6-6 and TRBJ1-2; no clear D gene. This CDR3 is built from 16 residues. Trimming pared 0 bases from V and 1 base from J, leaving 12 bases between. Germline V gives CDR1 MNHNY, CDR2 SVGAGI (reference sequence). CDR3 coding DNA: TGTGCCAGCAGTTACTCGAATCCAGGTGTTAACTATGGCTACACCTTC. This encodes CASSYSNPGVNYGYTF.

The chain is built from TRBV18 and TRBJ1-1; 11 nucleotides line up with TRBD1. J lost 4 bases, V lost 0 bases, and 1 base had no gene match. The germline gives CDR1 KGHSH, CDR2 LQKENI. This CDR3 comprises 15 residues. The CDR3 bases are TGTGCCAGCTCACCACCGGGGACAGGGGGCACTGAAGCTTTCTTT. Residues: CASSPPGTGGTEAFF.

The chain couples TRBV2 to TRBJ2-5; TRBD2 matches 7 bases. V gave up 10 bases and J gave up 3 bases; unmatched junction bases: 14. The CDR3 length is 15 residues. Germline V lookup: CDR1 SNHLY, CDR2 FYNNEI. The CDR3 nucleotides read TGTGCCACCCAGAGAGAGGGCGGGGGAGAAGAGACCCAGTACTTC. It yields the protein CATQREGGGEETQYF.

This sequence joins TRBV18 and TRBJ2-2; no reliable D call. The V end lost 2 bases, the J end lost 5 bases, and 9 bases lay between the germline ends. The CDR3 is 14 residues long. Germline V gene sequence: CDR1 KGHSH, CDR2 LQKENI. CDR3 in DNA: TGTGCCAGCTCACCAAACGCGCGGACCGGGGAGCTGTTTTTT. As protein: CASSPNARTGELFF.

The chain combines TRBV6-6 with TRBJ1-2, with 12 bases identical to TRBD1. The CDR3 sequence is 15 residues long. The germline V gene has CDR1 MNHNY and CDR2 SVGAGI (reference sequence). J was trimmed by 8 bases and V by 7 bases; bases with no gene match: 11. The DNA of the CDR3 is TGTGCCAGCATCTCTCCGGGACAGGGGGCTGGAGGCTACACCTTC. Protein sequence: CASISPGQGAGGYTF.

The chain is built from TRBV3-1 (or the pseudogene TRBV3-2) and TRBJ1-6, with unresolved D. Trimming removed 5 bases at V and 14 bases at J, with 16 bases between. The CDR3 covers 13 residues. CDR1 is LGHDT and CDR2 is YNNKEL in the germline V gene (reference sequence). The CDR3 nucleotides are TGTGCCAGCAGCAGCGGACGGCTTATGACCCTCCACTTT. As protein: CASSSGRLMTLHF.

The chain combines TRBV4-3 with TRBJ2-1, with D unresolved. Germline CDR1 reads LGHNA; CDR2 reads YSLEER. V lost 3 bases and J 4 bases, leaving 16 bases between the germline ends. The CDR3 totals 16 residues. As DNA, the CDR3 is TGCGCCAGCAGCCACGTGACCCCCGACTTATACAATGAGCAGTTCTTC. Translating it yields CASSHVTPDLYNEQFF.

The CDR3 spells CASSYDSYGYTF. As DNA, the CDR3 is TGTGCCAGCAGCTACGACAGTTATGGCTACACCTTC. The J gene is TRBJ1-2, the V gene TRBV7-9; possible D gene TRBD1, 5 bases. The CDR3 extends over 12 amino acids. Germline V lookup: CDR1 SEHNR, CDR2 FQNEAQ (reference sequence). Trimming cost V 4 bases and J 5 bases, with 8 bases left between them. Together with reference TRBV7-9 and TRBJ1-2, the CDR3 gives the full variable domain: DTGVSQNPRHKITKRGQNVTFRCDPISEHNRLYWYRQTLGQGPEFLTYFQNEAQLEKSRLLSDRFSAERPKGSFSTLEIQRTEQGDSAMYLCASSYDSYGYTFGSGTRLTVV.

The CDR3 DNA reads as TGTGCCAGCAGCACCGGGACCTATAATTCACCCCTCCACTTT. Encoded protein: CASSTGTYNSPLHF. This chain links TRBV27 with TRBJ1-6; D is unresolved. Germline V gene lookup returns CDR1 MNHEY and CDR2 SMNVEV (reference sequence). V was clipped by 6 bases and J by 2 bases, with 8 bases between them. The CDR3 has 14 amino acids.

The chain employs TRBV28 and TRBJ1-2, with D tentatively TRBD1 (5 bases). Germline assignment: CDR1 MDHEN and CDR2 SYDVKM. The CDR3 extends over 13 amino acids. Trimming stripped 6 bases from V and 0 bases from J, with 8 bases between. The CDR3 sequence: CASSPGTNYGYTF. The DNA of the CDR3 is TGTGCCAGCAGCCCAGGGACTAACTATGGCTACACCTTC.

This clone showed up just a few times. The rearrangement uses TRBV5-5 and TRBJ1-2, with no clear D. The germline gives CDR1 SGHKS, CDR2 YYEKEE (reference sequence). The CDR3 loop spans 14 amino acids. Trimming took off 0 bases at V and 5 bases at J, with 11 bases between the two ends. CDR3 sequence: CASSLEAGRYGYTF. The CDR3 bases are TGTGCCAGCAGCTTGGAGGCAGGCCGTTATGGCTACACCTTC.

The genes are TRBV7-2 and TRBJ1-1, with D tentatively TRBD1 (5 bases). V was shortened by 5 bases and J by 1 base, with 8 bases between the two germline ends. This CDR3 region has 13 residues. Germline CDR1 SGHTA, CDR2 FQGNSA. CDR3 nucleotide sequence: TGTGCCAGCAGCAAACAGGAGAACACTGAAGCTTTCTTT. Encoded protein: CASSKQENTEAFF.

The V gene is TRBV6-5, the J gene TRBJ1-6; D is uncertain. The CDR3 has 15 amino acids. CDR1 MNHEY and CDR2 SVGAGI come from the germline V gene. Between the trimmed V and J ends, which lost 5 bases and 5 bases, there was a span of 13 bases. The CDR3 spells CASSMGRLNNSPLHF. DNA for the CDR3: TGTGCCAGCAGTATGGGGAGACTGAATAATTCACCCCTCCACTTT.

The CDR3 region has the DNA TGTGCCAGTAGTATATTAGGGTCAGGGGGCGTCCACGAGCAGTACTTC. This codes for CASSILGSGGVHEQYF. The gene calls are TRBV19 and TRBJ2-7; 8 positions match TRBD1. Germline lookup yields CDR1 LNHDA and CDR2 SQIVND (reference sequence). The CDR3 runs to 16 residues. J gave up 5 bases and V 2 bases, and 11 bases lay outside the gene matches.

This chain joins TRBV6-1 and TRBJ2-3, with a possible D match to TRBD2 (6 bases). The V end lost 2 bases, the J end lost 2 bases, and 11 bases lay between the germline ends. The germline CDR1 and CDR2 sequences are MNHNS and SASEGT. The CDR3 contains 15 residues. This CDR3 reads CASSESGQFTDTQYF. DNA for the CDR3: TGTGCCAGCAGTGAAAGCGGGCAGTTCACAGATACGCAGTATTTT.

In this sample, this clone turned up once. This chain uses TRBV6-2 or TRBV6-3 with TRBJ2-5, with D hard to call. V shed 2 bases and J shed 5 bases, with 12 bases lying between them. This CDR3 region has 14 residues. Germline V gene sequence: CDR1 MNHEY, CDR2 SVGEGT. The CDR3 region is CASSYIQAGETQYF. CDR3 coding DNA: TGTGCCAGCAGTTACATCCAGGCTGGGGAGACCCAGTACTTC.

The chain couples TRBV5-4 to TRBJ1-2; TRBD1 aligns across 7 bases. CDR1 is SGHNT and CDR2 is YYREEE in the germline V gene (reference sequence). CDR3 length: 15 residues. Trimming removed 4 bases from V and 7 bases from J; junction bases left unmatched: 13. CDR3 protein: CASSTNRNRGGGYTF. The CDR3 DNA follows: TGTGCCAGCAGCACAAACAGGAACAGGGGAGGTGGCTACACCTTC.

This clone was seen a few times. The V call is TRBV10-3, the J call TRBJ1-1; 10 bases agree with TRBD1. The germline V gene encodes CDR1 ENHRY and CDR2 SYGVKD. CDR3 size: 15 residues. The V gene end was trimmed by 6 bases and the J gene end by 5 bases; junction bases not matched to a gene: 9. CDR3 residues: CAISTPGQGNTEAFF. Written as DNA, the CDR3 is TGTGCCATCAGCACTCCGGGACAGGGGAATACTGAAGCTTTCTTT.

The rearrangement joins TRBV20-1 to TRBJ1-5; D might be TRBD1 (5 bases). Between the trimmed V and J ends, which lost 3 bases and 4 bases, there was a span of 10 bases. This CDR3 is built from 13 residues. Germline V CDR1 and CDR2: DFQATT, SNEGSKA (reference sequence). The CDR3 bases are TGCAGTGCTAGTTTCCAGGGTAATCAGCCCCAGCATTTT. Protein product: CSASFQGNQPQHF.

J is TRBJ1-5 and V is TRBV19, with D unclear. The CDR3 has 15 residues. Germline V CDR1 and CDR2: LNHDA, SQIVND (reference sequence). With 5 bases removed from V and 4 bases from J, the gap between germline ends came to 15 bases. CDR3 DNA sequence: TGTGCCAGTAGTCCCGTATCGGACTCTAATCAGCCCCAGCATTTT. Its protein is CASSPVSDSNQPQHF.

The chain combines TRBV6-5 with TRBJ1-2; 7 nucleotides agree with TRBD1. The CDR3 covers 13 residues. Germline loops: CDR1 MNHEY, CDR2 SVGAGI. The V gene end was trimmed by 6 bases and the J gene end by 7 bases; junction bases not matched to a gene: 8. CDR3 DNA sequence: TGTGCCAGCAGCCGGACAGGTCGCGGTGGCTACACCTTC. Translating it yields CASSRTGRGGYTF.